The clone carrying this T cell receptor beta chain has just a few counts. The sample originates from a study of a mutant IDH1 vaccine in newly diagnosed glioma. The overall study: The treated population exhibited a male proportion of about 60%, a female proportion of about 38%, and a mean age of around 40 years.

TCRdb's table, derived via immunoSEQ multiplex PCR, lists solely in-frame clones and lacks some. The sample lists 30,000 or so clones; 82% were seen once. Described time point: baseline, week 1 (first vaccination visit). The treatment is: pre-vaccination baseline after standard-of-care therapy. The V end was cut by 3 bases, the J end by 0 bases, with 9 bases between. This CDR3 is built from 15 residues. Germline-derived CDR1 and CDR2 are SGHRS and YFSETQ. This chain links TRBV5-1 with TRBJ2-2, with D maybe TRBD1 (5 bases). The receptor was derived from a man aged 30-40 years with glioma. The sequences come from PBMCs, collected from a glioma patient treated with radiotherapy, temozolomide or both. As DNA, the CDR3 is TGCGCCAGCAGCTCCACAGGAACGAACACCGGGGAGCTGTTTTTT. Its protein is CASSSTGTNTGELFF.